This T cell receptor beta chain stems from a study of CD8+ T cells in alopecia areata. cDNA prepared by RNA extraction and subsequent reverse transcription served as the template for sequencing. Repertoires were generated with immunoSEQ multiplex PCR, while TCRdb's copy carries only in-frame clones and drops some. The sample yields around 210,000 clones, over 60% seen once. This CDR3 region has 16 residues. Trimming took 3 bases from V and 0 from J; bases not matched to a gene: 5. Germline CDR1 reads SEHNR; CDR2 reads FQNEAQ (reference sequence). Treatment of the sample: oral pan-JAK inhibitor, 5-10 mg twice daily.

The chain is built from TRBV7-9 and TRBJ1-1, with 9 bases aligning to TRBD1. This sequence was found in a human donor with alopecia areata. Here the sequenced sample was CD4+ T cells sorted from blood, taken at week 4, from a patient treated with tofacitinib. The CDR3 spells CASSLTGGALNTEAFF. DNA for the CDR3: TGTGCCAGCAGCTTGACAGGGGGGGCCTTGAACACTGAAGCTTTCTTT.